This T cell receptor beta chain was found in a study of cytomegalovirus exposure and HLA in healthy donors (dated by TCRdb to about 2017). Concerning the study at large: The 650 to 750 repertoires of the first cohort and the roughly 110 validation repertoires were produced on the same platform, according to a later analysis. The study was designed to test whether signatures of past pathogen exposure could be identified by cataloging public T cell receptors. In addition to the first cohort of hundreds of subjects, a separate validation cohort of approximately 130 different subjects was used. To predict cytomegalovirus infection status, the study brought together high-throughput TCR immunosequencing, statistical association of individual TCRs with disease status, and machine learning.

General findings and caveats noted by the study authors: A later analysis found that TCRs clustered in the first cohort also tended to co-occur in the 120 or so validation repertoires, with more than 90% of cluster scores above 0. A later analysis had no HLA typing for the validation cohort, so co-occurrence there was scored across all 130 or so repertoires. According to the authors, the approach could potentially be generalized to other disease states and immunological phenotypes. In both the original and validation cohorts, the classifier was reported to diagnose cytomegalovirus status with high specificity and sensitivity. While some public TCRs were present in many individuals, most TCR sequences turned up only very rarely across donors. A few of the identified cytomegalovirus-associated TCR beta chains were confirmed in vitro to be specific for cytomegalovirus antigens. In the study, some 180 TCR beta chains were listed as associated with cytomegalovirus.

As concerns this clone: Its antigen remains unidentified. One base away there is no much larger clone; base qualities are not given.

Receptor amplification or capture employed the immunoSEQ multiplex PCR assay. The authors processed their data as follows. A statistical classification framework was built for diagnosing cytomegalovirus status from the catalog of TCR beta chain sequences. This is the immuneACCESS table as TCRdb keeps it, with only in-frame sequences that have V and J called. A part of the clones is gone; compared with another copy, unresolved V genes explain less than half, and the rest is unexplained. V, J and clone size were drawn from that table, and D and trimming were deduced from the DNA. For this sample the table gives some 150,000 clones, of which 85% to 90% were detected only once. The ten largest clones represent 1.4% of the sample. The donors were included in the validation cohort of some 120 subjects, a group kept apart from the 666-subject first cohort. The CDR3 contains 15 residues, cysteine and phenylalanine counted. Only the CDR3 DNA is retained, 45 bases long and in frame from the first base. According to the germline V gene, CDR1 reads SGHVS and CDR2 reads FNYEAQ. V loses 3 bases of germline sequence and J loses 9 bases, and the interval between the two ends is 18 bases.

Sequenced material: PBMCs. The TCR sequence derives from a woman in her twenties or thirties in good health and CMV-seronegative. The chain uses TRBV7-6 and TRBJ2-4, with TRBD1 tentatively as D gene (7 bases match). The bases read TGTGCCAGCAGCTTGATGGCCAGGGGGGATCCCATTCAGTACTTC. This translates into CASSLMARGDPIQYF.